Listed below are T cell receptor beta chains from one sample, sequenced in a study of CD8 T cells in ankylosing spondylitis. TCRdb ran MiXCR on the 5' RACE reads and lists one entry per CDR3 protein. The table shows some 130,000 distinct CDR3 sequences, with roughly 9% occurring only once. The specimen was blood, either unsorted or a sorted T cell fraction (not recorded which). All receptors derive from a male donor with ankylosing spondylitis or in good health (not recorded which). Each CDR3 is given with its conserved first and last residue. A D gene is named only where the DNA matches it firmly. Size is stated for part of the rows, as once, few or many counts, or as a class when the clone is expanded.

J	V	D	size	CDR3	DNA
TRBJ2-7	TRBV12-3/TRBV12-4	-	few	CASSLWGNEQYF	TGTGCCAGCAGTTTATGGGGGAACGAGCAGTACTTC
TRBJ2-5	TRBV12-3/TRBV12-4	TRBD1	few	CASTQDRGLTQYF	TGTGCCAGCACCCAGGACAGGGGTCTGACCCAGTACTTC
TRBJ2-3	TRBV25-1	-	many	CASSVYTDTQYF	TGTGCCAGCAGTGTGTATACAGATACGCAGTATTTT
TRBJ2-3	TRBV14	-	-	CASSQDYGEGTDTQYF	TGTGCCAGCAGCCAAGATTACGGAGAAGGCACAGATACGCAGTATTTT
TRBJ2-2	TRBV20-1	TRBD2	many	CSASGGLAGNTGELFF	TGCAGTGCTAGTGGTGGACTAGCGGGTAACACCGGGGAGCTGTTTTTT
TRBJ2-3	TRBV20-1	TRBD2	many	CSLIKIGGREGPDTQYF	TGCAGTCTCATCAAGATTGGTGGGCGGGAGGGCCCAGATACGCAGTATTTT
TRBJ2-7	TRBV20-1	TRBD2	many	CSAPGTSGSIYEQYF	TGCAGTGCCCCTGGGACTAGCGGGAGTATCTACGAGCAGTACTTC
TRBJ2-6	TRBV7-9	-	many	CASSLRANVLTF	TGTGCCAGCAGCTTGAGGGCCAACGTCCTGACTTTC
TRBJ1-5	TRBV18	-	many	CASSPPNQPQHF	TGTGCCAGCTCACCACCGAATCAGCCCCAGCATTTT
TRBJ1-1	TRBV7-9	TRBD1	many	CASSEWDRGRKGTEAFF	TGTGCCAGCAGCGAGTGGGACAGGGGGCGAAAGGGCACTGAAGCTTTCTTT
TRBJ2-1	TRBV9	-	few	CASSVSAAGVGSSYNEQFF	TGTGCCAGCAGCGTCTCTGCCGCCGGGGTCGGAAGCTCCTACAATGAGCAGTTCTTC
TRBJ2-5	TRBV29-1	TRBD1	-	CSGGQGSETQYF	TGCAGCGGTGGACAGGGTTCAGAGACCCAGTACTTC
TRBJ2-7	TRBV20-1	-	-	CSAQFGTPGYGEQYF	TGCAGTGCTCAGTTTGGAACTCCCGGGTACGGCGAGCAGTACTTC
TRBJ2-7	TRBV29-1	TRBD1	many	CSVGTGAWEQYF	TGCAGCGTCGGGACAGGAGCGTGGGAGCAGTACTTC
TRBJ2-3	TRBV7-2	TRBD2	many	CASSPLSTSGSGTQYF	TGTGCCAGCAGCCCCCTGTCGACTAGCGGGAGCGGTACGCAGTATTTT
TRBJ2-1	TRBV5-1	TRBD2	many	CASSLFQRENNEQFF	TGCGCCAGCAGCTTGTTCCAGCGGGAAAACAATGAGCAGTTCTTC
TRBJ2-1	TRBV20-1	TRBD2	many	CSAIPGLAGYNEQFF	TGCAGTGCTATTCCGGGACTAGCGGGTTACAATGAGCAGTTCTTC
TRBJ2-7	TRBV20-1	-	many	CSARRGRIEQYF	TGCAGTGCTAGGAGGGGAAGGATCGAGCAGTACTTC
TRBJ2-3	TRBV7-2	-	many	CASSLVSSASDTQYF	TGTGCCAGCAGCTTAGTATCCAGCGCTTCAGATACGCAGTATTTT
TRBJ2-7	TRBV27	TRBD1	many	CASRPTGAYEQYF	TGTGCCAGCAGACCGACAGGGGCTTACGAGCAGTACTTC
TRBJ2-4	TRBV28	TRBD1	-	CASSLHRGLSRGIAKNIQYF	TGTGCCAGCAGTTTGCACAGGGGGCTCTCACGGGGTATAGCCAAAAACATTCAGTACTTC
TRBJ2-6	TRBV14	TRBD2	-	CASSQLAGGVGANVLTF	TGTGCCAGCAGCCAACTAGCGGGAGGTGTTGGGGCCAACGTCCTGACTTTC
TRBJ2-5	TRBV7-9	TRBD2	-	CASSMGLAEGTQYF	TGTGCCAGCAGCATGGGACTAGCGGAAGGGACCCAGTACTTC
TRBJ2-5	TRBV20-1	TRBD1	few	CSARDYGTVSETQYF	TGCAGTGCTAGAGACTATGGGACAGTTTCAGAGACCCAGTACTTC
TRBJ1-4	TRBV12-3/TRBV12-4	-	few	CASSSGTANEKLFF	TGTGCCAGCAGTTCCGGGACGGCTAATGAAAAACTGTTTTTT
TRBJ2-1	TRBV7-2	-	many	CASSPTNQNNEQFF	TGTGCCAGCAGCCCCACCAACCAGAACAATGAGCAGTTCTTC
TRBJ2-7	TRBV5-1	-	many	CASSFVTDYEQYF	TGCGCCAGCAGCTTTGTGACAGACTACGAGCAGTACTTC
TRBJ1-5	TRBV29-1	-	-	CSVGNANQPQHF	TGCAGCGTTGGGAATGCCAATCAGCCCCAGCATTTT
TRBJ1-3	TRBV12-3/TRBV12-4	-	-	CASSFSGVGNTIYF	TGTGCCAGCAGTTTTTCAGGGGTTGGAAACACCATATATTTT
TRBJ2-4	TRBV13	-	many	CASSLGSTGDLAKNIQYF	TGTGCCAGCAGCTTAGGGTCGACTGGAGATCTAGCCAAAAACATTCAGTACTTC